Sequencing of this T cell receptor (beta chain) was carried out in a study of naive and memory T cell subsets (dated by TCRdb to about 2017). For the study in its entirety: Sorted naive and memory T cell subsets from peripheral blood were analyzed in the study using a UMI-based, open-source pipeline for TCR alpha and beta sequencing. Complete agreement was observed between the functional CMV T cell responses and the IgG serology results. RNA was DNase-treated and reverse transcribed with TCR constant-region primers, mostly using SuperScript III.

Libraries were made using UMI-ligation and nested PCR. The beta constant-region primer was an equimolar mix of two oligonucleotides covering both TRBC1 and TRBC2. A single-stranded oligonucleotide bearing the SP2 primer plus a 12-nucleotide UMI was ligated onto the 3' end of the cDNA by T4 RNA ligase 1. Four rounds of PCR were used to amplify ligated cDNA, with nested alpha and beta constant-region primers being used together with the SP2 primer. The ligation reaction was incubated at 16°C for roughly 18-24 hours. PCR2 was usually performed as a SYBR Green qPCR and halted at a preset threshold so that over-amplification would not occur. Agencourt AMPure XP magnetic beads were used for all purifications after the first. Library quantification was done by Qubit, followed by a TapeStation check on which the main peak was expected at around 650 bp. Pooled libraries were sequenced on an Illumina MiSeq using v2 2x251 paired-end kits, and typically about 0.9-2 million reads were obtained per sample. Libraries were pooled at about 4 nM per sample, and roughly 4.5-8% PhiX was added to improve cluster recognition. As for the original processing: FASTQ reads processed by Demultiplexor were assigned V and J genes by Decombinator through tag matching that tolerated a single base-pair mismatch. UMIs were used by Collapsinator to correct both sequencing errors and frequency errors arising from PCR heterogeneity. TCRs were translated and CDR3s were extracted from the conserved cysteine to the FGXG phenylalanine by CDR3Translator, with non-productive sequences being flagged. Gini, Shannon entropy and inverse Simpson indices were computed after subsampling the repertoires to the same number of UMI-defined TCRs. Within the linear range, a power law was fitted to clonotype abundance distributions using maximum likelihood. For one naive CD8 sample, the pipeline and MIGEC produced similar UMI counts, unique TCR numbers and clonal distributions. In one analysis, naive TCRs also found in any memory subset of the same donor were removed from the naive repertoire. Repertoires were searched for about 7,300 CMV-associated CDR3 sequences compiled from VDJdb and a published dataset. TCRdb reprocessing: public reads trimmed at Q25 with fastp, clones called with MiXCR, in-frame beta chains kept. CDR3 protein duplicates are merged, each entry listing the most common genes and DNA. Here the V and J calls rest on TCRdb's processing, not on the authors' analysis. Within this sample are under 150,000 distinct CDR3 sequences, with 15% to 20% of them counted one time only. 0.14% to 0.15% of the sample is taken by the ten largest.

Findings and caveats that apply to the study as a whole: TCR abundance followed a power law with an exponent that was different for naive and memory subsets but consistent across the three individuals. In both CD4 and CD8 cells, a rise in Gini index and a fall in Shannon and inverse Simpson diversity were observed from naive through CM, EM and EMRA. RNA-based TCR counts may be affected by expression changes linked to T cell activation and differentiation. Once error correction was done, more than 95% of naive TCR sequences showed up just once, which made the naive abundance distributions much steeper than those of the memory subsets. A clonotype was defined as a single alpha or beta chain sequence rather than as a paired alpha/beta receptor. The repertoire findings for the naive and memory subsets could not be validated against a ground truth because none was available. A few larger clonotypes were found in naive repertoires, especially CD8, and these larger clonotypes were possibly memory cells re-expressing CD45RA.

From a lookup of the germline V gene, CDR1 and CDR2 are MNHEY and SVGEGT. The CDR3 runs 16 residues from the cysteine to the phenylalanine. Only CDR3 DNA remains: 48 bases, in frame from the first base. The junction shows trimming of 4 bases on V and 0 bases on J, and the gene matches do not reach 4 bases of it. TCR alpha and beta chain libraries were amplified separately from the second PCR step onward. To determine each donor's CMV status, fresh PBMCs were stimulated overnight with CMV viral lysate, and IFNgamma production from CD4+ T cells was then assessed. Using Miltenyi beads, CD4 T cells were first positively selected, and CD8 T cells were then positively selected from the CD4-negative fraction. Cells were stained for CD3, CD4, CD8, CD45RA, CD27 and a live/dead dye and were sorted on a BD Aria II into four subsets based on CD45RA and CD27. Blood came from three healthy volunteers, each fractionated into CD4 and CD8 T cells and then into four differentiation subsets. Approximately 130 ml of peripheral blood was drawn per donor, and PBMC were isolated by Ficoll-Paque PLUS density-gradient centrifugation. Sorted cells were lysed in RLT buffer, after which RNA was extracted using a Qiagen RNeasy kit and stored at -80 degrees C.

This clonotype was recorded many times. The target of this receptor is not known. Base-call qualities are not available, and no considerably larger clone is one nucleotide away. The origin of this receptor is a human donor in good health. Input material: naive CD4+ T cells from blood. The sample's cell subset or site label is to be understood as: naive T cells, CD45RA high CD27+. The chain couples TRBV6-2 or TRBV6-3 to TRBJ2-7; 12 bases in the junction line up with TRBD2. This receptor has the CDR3 CASSSTSGRSSYEQYF. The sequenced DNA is TGTGCCAGCAGTTCAACTAGCGGGAGGAGCTCCTACGAGCAGTACTTC.